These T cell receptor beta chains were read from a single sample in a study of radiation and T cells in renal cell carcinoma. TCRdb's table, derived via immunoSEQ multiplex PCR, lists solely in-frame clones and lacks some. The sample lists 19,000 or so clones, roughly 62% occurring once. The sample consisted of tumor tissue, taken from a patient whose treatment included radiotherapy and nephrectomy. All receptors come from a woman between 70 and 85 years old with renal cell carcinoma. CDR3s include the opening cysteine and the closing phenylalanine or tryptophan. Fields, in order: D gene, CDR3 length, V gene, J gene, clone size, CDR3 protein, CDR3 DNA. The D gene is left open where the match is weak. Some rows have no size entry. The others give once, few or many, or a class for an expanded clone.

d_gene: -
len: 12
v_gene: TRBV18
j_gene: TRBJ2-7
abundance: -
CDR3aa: CASSPTPYEQYF
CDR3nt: TGTGCCAGCTCACCGACACCCTACGAGCAGTACTTC

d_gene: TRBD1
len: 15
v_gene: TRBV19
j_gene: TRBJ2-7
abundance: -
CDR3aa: CASSLYPGTDYEQYF
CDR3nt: TGTGCCAGTAGTCTCTACCCTGGGACAGACTACGAGCAGTACTTC

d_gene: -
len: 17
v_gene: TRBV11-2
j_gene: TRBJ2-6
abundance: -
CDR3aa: CASSLQVTSSGANVLTF
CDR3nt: TGTGCCAGCAGCTTGCAGGTGACCAGCTCTGGGGCCAACGTCCTGACTTTC

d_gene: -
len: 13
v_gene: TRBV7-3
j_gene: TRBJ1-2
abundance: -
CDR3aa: CASSLTSEQTLFF
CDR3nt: TGTGCCAGCAGCTTAACTTCTGAGCAAACCCTCTTCTTC

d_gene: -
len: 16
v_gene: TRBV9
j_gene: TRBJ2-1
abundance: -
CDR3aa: CASSPQGEVRHNEQFF
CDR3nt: TGTGCCAGCAGCCCCCAAGGGGAGGTCCGACACAATGAGCAGTTCTTC

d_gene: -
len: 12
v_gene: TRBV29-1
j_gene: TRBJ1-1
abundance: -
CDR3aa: CSAGQRGTEAFF
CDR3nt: TGCAGCGCTGGACAAAGGGGGACTGAAGCTTTCTTT

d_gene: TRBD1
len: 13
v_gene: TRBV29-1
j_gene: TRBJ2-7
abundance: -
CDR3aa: CSVGQGASQEQYF
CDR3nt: TGCAGCGTTGGACAGGGGGCGTCTCAAGAGCAGTACTTC

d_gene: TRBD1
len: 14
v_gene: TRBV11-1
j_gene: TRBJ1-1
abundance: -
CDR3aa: CASSLGQGNTEAFF
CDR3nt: TGTGCCAGCAGCTTAGGACAGGGAAACACTGAAGCTTTCTTT

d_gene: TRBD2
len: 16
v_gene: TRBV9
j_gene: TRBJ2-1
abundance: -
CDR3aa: CASSPLASGFYNEQFF
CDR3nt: TGTGCCAGCAGCCCTTTGGCTAGCGGATTCTACAATGAGCAGTTCTTC

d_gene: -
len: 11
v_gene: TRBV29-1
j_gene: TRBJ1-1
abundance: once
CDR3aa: CSVEVAGPAFF
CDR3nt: TGCAGCGTTGAAGTTGCGGGGCCAGCTTTCTTT

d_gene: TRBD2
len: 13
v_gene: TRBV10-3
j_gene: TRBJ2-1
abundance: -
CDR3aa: CAILLAENNEQFF
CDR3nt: TGTGCCATCCTCCTAGCGGAAAACAATGAGCAGTTCTTC

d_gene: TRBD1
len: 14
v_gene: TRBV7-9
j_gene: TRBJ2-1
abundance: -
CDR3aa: CASSFDRGQGEQFF
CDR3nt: TGTGCCAGCAGCTTCGATAGGGGGCAGGGTGAGCAGTTCTTC

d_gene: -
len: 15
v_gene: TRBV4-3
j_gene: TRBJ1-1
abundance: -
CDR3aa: CASSQGYRGWTEAFF
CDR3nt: TGCGCCAGCAGCCAAGGGTATAGGGGTTGGACTGAAGCTTTCTTT